This T cell receptor beta chain derives from a study of blood T cell repertoires in COVID-19. Study-wide context: Samples representing acute and convalescent COVID-19 were sourced from the United States, Italy and Spain. T cells, B-cell-depleted T cells, or PBMCs supplied cDNA or gDNA.

Per the original data handling: Estimated nucleated cell counts came from reference gene primer amplification. Sequencing used immunoSEQ multiplex PCR; TCRdb keeps in-frame clones, though not all of them. V, J and clone size were drawn from that table, and D and trimming were deduced from the DNA. The sample includes under 350,000 clones, 80% to 90% of them seen just once. This clone showed up just a few times. This CDR3 has 15 residues. Germline-derived CDR1 and CDR2 are SGHNT and YENEEA. The V gene end was trimmed by 3 bases and the J gene end by 7 bases; junction bases not matched to a gene: 8. The clonotype was recovered from a woman aged 70-85 years with acute or convalescent COVID-19. V usage is TRBV11-3 and J usage is TRBJ2-2; 7 bases fit TRBD1. Material for sequencing was peripheral blood. The CDR3 DNA is TGTGCCAGCAGCTTCTACACAACAGGGGACGGGGAGCTGTTTTTT. Translating it yields CASSFYTTGDGELFF.